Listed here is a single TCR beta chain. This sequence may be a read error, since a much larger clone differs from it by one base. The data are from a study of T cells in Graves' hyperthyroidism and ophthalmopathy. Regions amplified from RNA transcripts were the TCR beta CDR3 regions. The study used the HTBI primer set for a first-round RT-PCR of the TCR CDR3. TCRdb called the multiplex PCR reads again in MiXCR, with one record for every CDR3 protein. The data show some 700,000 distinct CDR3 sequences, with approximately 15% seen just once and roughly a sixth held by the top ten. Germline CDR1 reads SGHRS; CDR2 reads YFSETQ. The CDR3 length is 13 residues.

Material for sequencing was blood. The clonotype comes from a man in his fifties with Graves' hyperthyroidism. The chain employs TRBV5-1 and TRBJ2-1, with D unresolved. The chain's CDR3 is CASGRRDHNEQVF. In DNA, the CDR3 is TGCGCCAGCGGACGCCGCGACCACAATGAGCAGGTCTTC.